Each of the 14 T cell receptor beta chains below was sequenced from the same sample in a study of response to subunit inactivated influenza vaccine. TCRdb re-analysed the RT-PCR reads in MiXCR, keeping a single row per CDR3 protein. The table records over 650,000 distinct CDR3 sequences, about 18% of them present only once. This material consisted of PBMCs from blood, taken 4 to 6 days after vaccination. The source is a middle-aged man who received an inactivated influenza vaccine.

The chain recombines TRBV10-3 with TRBJ2-7, with D unclear. V was cut by 6 bases and J by 4 bases, with 10 bases left in between. The CDR3 is 12 residues long. Germline CDR1 reads ENHRY; CDR2 reads SYGVKD. CDR3 DNA: TGTGCCATCAGCAATGGGCCGTACGAGCAGTACTTC. It yields the protein CAISNGPYEQYF.

This clonotype was seen a few times. J is TRBJ1-3 and V is TRBV5-1, with TRBD1 matching 8 bases. Germline V gives CDR1 SGHRS, CDR2 YFSETQ. The CDR3 is 14 residues long. V lost 7 bases and J lost 3; bases outside the gene matches: 6. In nucleotides, the CDR3 is TGCGCCAGCGCTCAGGGGGCATATGGAAACACCATATATTTT. This codes for CASAQGAYGNTIYF.

The chain recombines TRBV20-1 with TRBJ2-3; 10 nucleotides line up with TRBD1. The V gene's germline CDR1 is DFQATT and CDR2 SNEGSKA (reference sequence). This CDR3 has 14 amino acids. Trimming took 6 bases from V and 4 from J; bases not matched to a gene: 7. CDR3 bases: TGCAGTGCCCCGGGACAGGGGTCTTCAGATACGCAGTATTTT. Translated: CSAPGQGSSDTQYF.

In its sample, this clonotype ranks as medium-sized. The J gene is TRBJ2-3, the V gene TRBV29-1; 14 bases map to TRBD2. Germline trimming cut 3 bases from V and 5 bases from J; bases unmatched to any gene: 4. The CDR3 runs to 15 residues. From germline, CDR1 is SQVTM and CDR2 ANQGSEA. The CDR3 bases are TGCAGCGTTGAGGGACTAGCGGGAGCAATAGATACGCAGTATTTT. Its translation: CSVEGLAGAIDTQYF.

This clonotype was seen many times. This chain connects TRBV12-3 or TRBV12-4 to TRBJ2-3; possibly TRBD2 for D (6 bases). CDR3 size: 16 residues. The V gene lost 3 bases and the J gene lost 6 bases, with 19 bases spanning the gap. The CDR3 region has the DNA TGTGCCAGCAGTTTCCGGCTAGCGAGGAGCGAGGATACGCAGTATTTT. Translated, it gives CASSFRLARSEDTQYF.

This clonotype is a singleton in its sample. The gene calls are TRBV5-1 and TRBJ2-5; D is uncertain. Deletions cut 1 base from V and 4 bases from J, with 14 bases between. The CDR3 has 15 residues. Germline V gene lookup returns CDR1 SGHRS and CDR2 YFSETQ. CDR3 coding DNA: TGCGCCAGCAGCTTGAGCACCCAAGTTGGAGAGACCCAGTACTTC. It yields the protein CASSLSTQVGETQYF.

V is TRBV5-1 and J is TRBJ2-3; D possibly corresponds to TRBD2 (6 bases). The CDR3 runs to 15 residues. The V and J ends lost 2 bases and 6 bases respectively, with 16 bases between them. The germline gives CDR1 SGHRS, CDR2 YFSETQ. CDR3 sequence (DNA): TGCGCCAGCAGCTTTGATACTAGCAGTAAGGATACGCAGTATTTT. This gives the protein CASSFDTSSKDTQYF.

This clonotype was counted many times. The rearrangement joins TRBV10-3 to TRBJ2-6; D is perhaps TRBD1 (6 bases). The germline gives CDR1 ENHRY, CDR2 SYGVKD. The CDR3 runs 13 residues. Trimming took off 11 bases at V and 0 bases at J, with 8 bases between the two ends. The CDR3 reads CAVQGSGANVLTF. In DNA form, the CDR3 reads TGTGCCGTACAGGGCTCTGGGGCCAACGTCCTGACTTTC.

The chain couples TRBV5-1 to TRBJ2-7, with 12 bases aligning to TRBD2. CDR1 and CDR2 (germline): SGHRS, YFSETQ. With 3 bases clipped from V and 6 bases from J, the junction kept 10 bases outside the gene matches. There are 16 residues in the CDR3. This chain's CDR3 is CASSSGLAGLMGEQYF. The DNA for the CDR3 is TGCGCCAGCAGCTCAGGACTAGCGGGGTTAATGGGCGAGCAGTACTTC.

The chain recombines TRBV20-1 with TRBJ1-5; TRBD1 aligns across 8 bases. V shed 0 bases and J 6 bases; nucleotides not matched to a gene: 4. The CDR3 has 14 amino acids. CDR1 and CDR2 from the germline V gene are DFQATT and SNEGSKA (reference sequence). The CDR3 sequence: CSARDPGGGQPQHF. The CDR3 DNA reads as TGCAGTGCTAGAGATCCAGGGGGCGGTCAGCCCCAGCATTTT.

This clonotype was recorded many times. The V gene is TRBV5-1, the J gene TRBJ1-5; 7 bases fit TRBD1. Looked up from germline, CDR1 is SGHRS and CDR2 is YFSETQ. Trimming took 0 bases from V and 3 from J; bases not matched to a gene: 3. CDR3 length: 15 residues. In DNA form, the CDR3 reads TGCGCCAGCAGCTTGGCCGGGACAGTCAATCAGCCCCAGCATTTT. Translated, it gives CASSLAGTVNQPQHF.

This clonotype was detected ten times or more. The V and J genes are TRBV12-3 or TRBV12-4 and TRBJ1-6; 7 bases align to TRBD1. The CDR3 spans 13 residues. J lost 9 bases, V lost 5 bases, and 4 bases had no gene match. Here the CDR3 DNA reads TGTGCCAGCAGTCCAGGGGGGGGTTCACCCCTCCACTTT. Translated, it gives CASSPGGGSPLHF.

The sample holds many counts of this clonotype. The chain is built from TRBV6-5 and TRBJ2-7, with 8 nucleotides matching TRBD2. Per the germline V gene, CDR1 is MNHEY and CDR2 is SVGAGI. V was pared by 0 bases and J by 6 bases, with 4 bases of the junction left unmatched. CDR3 length: 14 amino acids. The CDR3 sequence: CASSYSPTSAEQYF. CDR3 sequence (DNA): TGTGCCAGCAGTTACTCACCGACTAGCGCCGAGCAGTACTTC.

The chain links TRBV2 to TRBJ1-1; 9 nucleotides line up with TRBD1. Per the germline V gene, CDR1 is SNHLY and CDR2 is FYNNEI. The CDR3 extends over 14 amino acids. With V trimmed by 6 bases and J by 1 base, 3 bases remained unmatched. CDR3 nucleotide sequence: TGTGCCAGCAGACGGACAGGGGCGAACACTGAAGCTTTCTTT. This translates into CASRRTGANTEAFF.